This T cell receptor (beta chain) is from a study of T-cell memory formation after mild COVID-19. As for the study in general: TCR clusters showed largely donor specificity. Findings of the study overall: Balance between CD4 and CD8 was seen in clones contracting day 15 to 85, and a CD4+ lean was seen in later expanders. Whether day 37 second-wave clones are SARS-CoV-2-specific was not confirmed. CM and EM subsets held most contracting CD4+ clones; EMRA held CD8+ ones.

A word on this clonotype: Its specificity is unknown.

MiXCR, run by TCRdb on the 5' RACE reads, gives a single entry per CDR3 protein. The sample comprises approximately 100,000 distinct CDR3 sequences, approximately 12% of which are singletons, and about 40% rests with the top ten. The J segment lost 4 bases and the V segment lost 1 base, leaving 7 bases of the junction unmatched. The CDR3 has 15 amino acids. Germline CDR1 and CDR2: SQVTM and ANQGSEA. Sequencing used PBMCs or a T cell subset sorted from them (not recorded which). The rearrangement joins TRBV29-1 to TRBJ2-5; TRBD1 aligns across 9 bases. This TCR derives from a young man who had mild COVID-19 (a few samples of this study predate the infection). Cell type and time point are not known. This CDR3 reads CSVEGDRTGAETQYF. CDR3 nucleotide sequence: TGCAGCGTTGAAGGAGACCGGACAGGGGCAGAGACCCAGTACTTC.